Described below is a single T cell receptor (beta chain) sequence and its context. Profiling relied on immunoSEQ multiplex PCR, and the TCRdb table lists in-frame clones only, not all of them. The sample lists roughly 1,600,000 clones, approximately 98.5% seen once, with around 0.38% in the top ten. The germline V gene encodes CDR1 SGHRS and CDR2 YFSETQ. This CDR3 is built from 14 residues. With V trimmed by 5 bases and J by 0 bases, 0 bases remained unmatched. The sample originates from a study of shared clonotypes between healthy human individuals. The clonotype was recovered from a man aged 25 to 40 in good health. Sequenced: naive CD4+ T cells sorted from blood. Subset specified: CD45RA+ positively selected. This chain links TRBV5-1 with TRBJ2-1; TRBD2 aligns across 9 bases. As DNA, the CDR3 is TGCGCCAGCAGACTAGCGGGCTCCTACAATGAGCAGTTCTTC. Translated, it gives CASRLAGSYNEQFF.